Each of the 25 T cell receptor beta chains below was sequenced from the same sample in a study of blood T cell repertoires in COVID-19. Some clones are missing from TCRdb's copy, which holds only in-frame ones; the method was immunoSEQ multiplex PCR. This sample yields 80,000 to 95,000 clones, of which around three quarters are seen a single time; roughly a fifth belongs to the top ten. Sequenced input: peripheral blood. All receptors derive from a woman aged 80 or over with active or convalescent COVID-19.

The chain joins TRBV18 to TRBJ2-3; D is uncertain. The V and J ends lost 3 bases and 2 bases respectively, with 3 bases between them. CDR3 size: 12 residues. CDR1 and CDR2 (germline): KGHSH, LQKENI. The CDR3 sequence is CASSPSTDTQYF. DNA of the CDR3: TGTGCCAGCTCACCCTCCACAGATACGCAGTATTTT.

The chain carries TRBV27 and TRBJ1-2; 11 nucleotides line up with TRBD1. J gave up 4 bases and V 2 bases, and 9 bases lay outside the gene matches. Germline assignment: CDR1 MNHEY and CDR2 SMNVEV (reference sequence). This CDR3 region has 17 residues. This CDR3 reads CASSLNQDRGLLYGYTF. The CDR3 coding sequence is TGTGCCAGCAGTTTAAATCAGGACAGGGGGCTTCTCTATGGCTACACCTTC.

A single count supports this clone. This chain links TRBV15 with TRBJ1-1; the D is unclear. The CDR3 length is 13 residues. Trimming shortened V by 3 bases and J by 3 bases, and 8 bases separated the two germline ends. Germline values: CDR1 LNHNV, CDR2 YYDKDF (reference sequence). CDR3 amino acids: CATSRFGDTEAFF. CDR3 in DNA: TGTGCCACCAGCAGGTTTGGAGACACTGAAGCTTTCTTT.

The chain couples TRBV6-2 or TRBV6-3 to TRBJ2-7; TRBD1 is a possible D gene (5 bases). This CDR3 spans 13 amino acids. Trimming took off 6 bases at V and 5 bases at J, with 14 bases between the two ends. The V gene's germline CDR1 is MNHEY and CDR2 SVGEGT. The chain's CDR3 is CASSQDMPHEQYF. Here the CDR3 DNA reads TGTGCCAGCAGCCAGGACATGCCCCACGAGCAGTACTTC.

The chain recombines TRBV28 with TRBJ1-1, with TRBD1 matching 7 bases. Germline CDR1 and CDR2: MDHEN and SYDVKM. This CDR3 region has 14 residues. V shed 1 base and J 3 bases; nucleotides not matched to a gene: 2. The CDR3 DNA reads as TGTGCCAGCAGTTTATTAGACAGGGACACTGAAGCTTTCTTT. It specifies CASSLLDRDTEAFF. The full variable domain, rest sourced from reference TRBV28 and TRBJ1-1, is DVKVTQSSRYLVKRTGEKVFLECVQDMDHENMFWYRQDPGLGLRLIYFSYDVKMKEKGDIPEGYSVSREKKERFSLILESASTNQTSMYLCASSLLDRDTEAFFGQGTRLTVV.

The chain uses TRBV5-4 and TRBJ1-1; 7 nucleotides agree with TRBD1. J was trimmed by 1 base and V by 4 bases; bases with no gene match: 4. The CDR3 length is 14 residues. Per germline, CDR1 SGHNT and CDR2 YYREEE (reference sequence). DNA of the CDR3: TGTGCCAGCAGCAGGAGGGACAGGAACACTGAAGCTTTCTTT. It translates to CASSRRDRNTEAFF.

This clone was found a few times. V and J are TRBV6-5 and TRBJ1-2; 10 bases map to TRBD1. Germline CDR1 MNHEY, CDR2 SVGAGI. V lost 5 bases to trimming and J lost 4 bases; unmatched junction nucleotides: 4. The CDR3 length is 14 residues. CDR3 residues: CASSRRTGGYGYTF. The CDR3, as DNA: TGTGCCAGCAGTAGACGGACAGGGGGCTATGGCTACACCTTC.

This sequence joins TRBV4-1 and TRBJ2-1; TRBD2 agrees at 7 bases. The CDR3 spans 16 residues. Germline V CDR1 and CDR2: MGHRA, YSYEKL. Trimming at V came to 4 bases and at J to 0 bases, leaving 6 bases not matched to a gene. The CDR3 spells CASSLSGTFSYNEQFF. The DNA for the CDR3 is TGCGCCAGCAGCCTAAGCGGGACCTTCTCCTACAATGAGCAGTTCTTC.

This clone was detected only a few times. The chain joins TRBV6-6 to TRBJ1-5, with 7 positions matching TRBD1. The germline V gene has CDR1 MNHNY and CDR2 SVGAGI (reference sequence). The CDR3 sequence is 15 residues long. Germline trimming cut 10 bases from V and 0 bases from J; bases unmatched to any gene: 9. The CDR3 bases are TGTGCCACCTGGGACAGCGACTTTAGCAATCAGCCCCAGCATTTT. This gives the protein CATWDSDFSNQPQHF.

This clone was found a few times. This CDR3 is CASSGGFSNQPQHF. CDR3 sequence (DNA): TGTGCCAGCAGTGGAGGATTTAGCAATCAGCCCCAGCATTTT. V gene TRBV2 combines with J gene TRBJ1-5; D remains ambiguous. Germline V gene lookup returns CDR1 SNHLY and CDR2 FYNNEI. This CDR3 has 14 residues. V gave up 4 bases and J gave up 0 bases, with 7 bases separating them.

This clone has just one count. The chain recombines TRBV12-3 or TRBV12-4 with TRBJ2-3; D is perhaps TRBD2 (5 bases). The ends were cut back, 8 bases at V and 6 bases at J, with 15 bases in the middle. The CDR3 has 13 residues. The CDR3 DNA reads TGTGCCAGCGGGAGCAGCGCTCAGGATACGCAGTATTTT. Its translation: CASGSSAQDTQYF.

The CDR3 is CAWSFLPLPPTQYF. DNA for the CDR3: TGTGCCTGGTCGTTTCTACCTTTGCCTCCTACGCAGTATTTT. This chain connects TRBV30 to TRBJ2-3; D gene ambiguous. In germline, CDR1 is GTSNPN, CDR2 SVGIG (reference sequence). The germline V and J ends were trimmed by 5 bases and 8 bases, with 20 bases remaining between them. The CDR3 length is 14 residues.

This chain links TRBV27 with TRBJ2-2; 12 nucleotides line up with TRBD2. The CDR3 has 18 residues. The trim removed 7 bases at V and 3 bases at J, leaving 12 bases unmatched. Germline CDR1 is MNHEY and CDR2 is SMNVEV (reference sequence). The CDR3, as DNA: TGTGCCAGCACCCCTAATCTAGCGGGGGGGCTGGACACCGGGGAGCTGTTTTTT. Its translation is CASTPNLAGGLDTGELFF.

V is TRBV6-2 or TRBV6-3 and J is TRBJ2-6; TRBD1 might be the D (5 bases). Germline V gives CDR1 MNHEY, CDR2 SVGEGT. CDR3 length equals 17 residues. Trimming removed 2 bases from V and 0 bases from J, with 11 bases in between. The DNA of the CDR3 is TGTGCCAGCAGTTACACAGGCCATAGCTCTGGGGCCAACGTCCTGACTTTC. Translation gives CASSYTGHSSGANVLTF.

The chain is built from TRBV7-3 and TRBJ2-5, with 9 bases aligning to TRBD1. Trimming cost V 1 base and J 4 bases; bases outside gene matches: 4. Germline V gene sequence: CDR1 SGHTA, CDR2 FQGTGA. The CDR3 has 15 residues. The CDR3 protein is CASSLIGGQGETQYF. The CDR3 DNA follows: TGTGCCAGCAGCTTAATCGGGGGACAGGGAGAGACCCAGTACTTC.

The rearrangement links TRBV7-6 to TRBJ2-2; TRBD1 aligns across 8 bases. Trimming cost V 5 bases and J 5 bases; bases outside gene matches: 7. The length of the CDR3 is 15 residues. CDR1 is SGHVS, CDR2 FNYEAQ, per germline. As DNA, the CDR3 is TGTGCCAGCAGCCGCGGACAGGGAAGGACCGGGGAGCTGTTTTTT. This codes for CASSRGQGRTGELFF.

The chain employs TRBV27 and TRBJ1-6; D gene uncertain. V was pared by 10 bases and J by 4 bases, with 17 bases between. Germline loops: CDR1 MNHEY, CDR2 SMNVEV (reference sequence). This CDR3 spans 15 amino acids. The DNA for the CDR3 is TGTGCCATGCACCGGGAGCGGGGATATAATTCACCCCTCCACTTT. Amino acids: CAMHRERGYNSPLHF.

The J gene is TRBJ1-2, the V gene TRBV19; 8 nucleotides agree with TRBD1. Unmatched junction bases numbered 10, after V lost 5 bases and J lost 8 bases. Germline CDR1 reads LNHDA; CDR2 reads SQIVND (reference sequence). The CDR3 runs 14 residues. This chain's CDR3 is CASSRDRSLSGYTF. Written as DNA, the CDR3 is TGTGCCAGTAGTCGGGACAGGAGTTTAAGCGGCTACACCTTC.

This clone is judged medium-sized. V usage is TRBV4-1 and J usage is TRBJ1-6; 7 positions agree with TRBD1. The J segment lost 5 bases and the V segment lost 4 bases, leaving 5 bases of the junction unmatched. CDR3 length: 15 residues. Germline values: CDR1 MGHRA, CDR2 YSYEKL. The CDR3 reads CASSRRTGDNSPLHF. The CDR3 DNA reads TGCGCCAGCAGCCGCCGGACAGGCGATAATTCACCCCTCCACTTT.

This clone showed up just a few times. The chain couples TRBV18 to TRBJ1-6, with 7 bases that match TRBD1. CDR1 and CDR2 (germline): KGHSH, LQKENI. The CDR3 contains 14 residues. V shed 4 bases and J 9 bases; nucleotides not matched to a gene: 6. The CDR3 nucleotides read TGTGCCAGCTCACGCCGGGACAGCGGTTCACCCCTCCACTTT. Amino acids: CASSRRDSGSPLHF.

V is TRBV2 and J is TRBJ2-2; 11 positions agree with TRBD1. The junction had 9 bases not matched to a gene; V was cut back by 3 bases and J by 9 bases. Per the germline V gene, CDR1 is SNHLY and CDR2 is FYNNEI. The CDR3 runs 16 residues. CDR3: CASSDSRDRGFRELFF. CDR3 in DNA: TGTGCCAGCAGTGACTCCCGGGACAGGGGGTTTCGGGAGCTGTTTTTT.

This chain connects TRBV7-9 to TRBJ2-1, with 15 bases matching TRBD2. Germline V gene data show CDR1 as SEHNR and CDR2 as FQNEAQ (reference sequence). Losses at the gene ends were 4 bases for V and 13 bases for J; bases not matched to a gene: 5. This CDR3 region has 14 residues. Written as DNA, the CDR3 is TGTGCCAGCAGCTCCGGGACTAGCGGGGGGTCACAGTTCTTC. Its protein is CASSSGTSGGSQFF. The full variable domain, in which reference TRBV7-9 and TRBJ2-1 provide the parts outside the CDR3, is DTGVSQNPRHKITKRGQNVTFRCDPISEHNRLYWYRQTLGQGPEFLTYFQNEAQLEKSRLLSDRFSAERPKGSFSTLEIQRTEQGDSAMYLCASSSGTSGGSQFFGPGTRLTVL.

The chain is built from TRBV12-5 and TRBJ1-3; D is ambiguous. V gave up 4 bases and J gave up 0 bases, with 13 bases separating them. This CDR3 is built from 16 residues. The germline V gene has CDR1 LGHNT and CDR2 FRNRAP. The CDR3 sequence: CASGWTVNFSGNTIYF. CDR3 nucleotide sequence: TGTGCTAGTGGTTGGACTGTAAATTTCTCTGGAAACACCATATATTTT.

V gene TRBV6-5 combines with J gene TRBJ2-7, with 7 bases matching TRBD1. The CDR3 contains 14 residues. Germline V gives CDR1 MNHEY, CDR2 SVGAGI. J lost 0 bases, V lost 8 bases, and 7 bases had no gene match. DNA for the CDR3: TGTGCCAGCTCCCGACAGGGAAACTCCTACGAGCAGTACTTC. Translation: CASSRQGNSYEQYF.

V is TRBV9 and J is TRBJ2-2, with D perhaps matching TRBD1 (6 bases). Trimming stripped 3 bases from V and 7 bases from J, with 16 bases between. The CDR3 covers 15 residues. Germline CDR1 and CDR2: SGDLS and YYNGEE. The CDR3 loop is CASSEREGEGGELFF. CDR3 DNA sequence: TGTGCCAGCAGCGAACGAGAGGGGGAAGGCGGGGAGCTGTTTTTT.